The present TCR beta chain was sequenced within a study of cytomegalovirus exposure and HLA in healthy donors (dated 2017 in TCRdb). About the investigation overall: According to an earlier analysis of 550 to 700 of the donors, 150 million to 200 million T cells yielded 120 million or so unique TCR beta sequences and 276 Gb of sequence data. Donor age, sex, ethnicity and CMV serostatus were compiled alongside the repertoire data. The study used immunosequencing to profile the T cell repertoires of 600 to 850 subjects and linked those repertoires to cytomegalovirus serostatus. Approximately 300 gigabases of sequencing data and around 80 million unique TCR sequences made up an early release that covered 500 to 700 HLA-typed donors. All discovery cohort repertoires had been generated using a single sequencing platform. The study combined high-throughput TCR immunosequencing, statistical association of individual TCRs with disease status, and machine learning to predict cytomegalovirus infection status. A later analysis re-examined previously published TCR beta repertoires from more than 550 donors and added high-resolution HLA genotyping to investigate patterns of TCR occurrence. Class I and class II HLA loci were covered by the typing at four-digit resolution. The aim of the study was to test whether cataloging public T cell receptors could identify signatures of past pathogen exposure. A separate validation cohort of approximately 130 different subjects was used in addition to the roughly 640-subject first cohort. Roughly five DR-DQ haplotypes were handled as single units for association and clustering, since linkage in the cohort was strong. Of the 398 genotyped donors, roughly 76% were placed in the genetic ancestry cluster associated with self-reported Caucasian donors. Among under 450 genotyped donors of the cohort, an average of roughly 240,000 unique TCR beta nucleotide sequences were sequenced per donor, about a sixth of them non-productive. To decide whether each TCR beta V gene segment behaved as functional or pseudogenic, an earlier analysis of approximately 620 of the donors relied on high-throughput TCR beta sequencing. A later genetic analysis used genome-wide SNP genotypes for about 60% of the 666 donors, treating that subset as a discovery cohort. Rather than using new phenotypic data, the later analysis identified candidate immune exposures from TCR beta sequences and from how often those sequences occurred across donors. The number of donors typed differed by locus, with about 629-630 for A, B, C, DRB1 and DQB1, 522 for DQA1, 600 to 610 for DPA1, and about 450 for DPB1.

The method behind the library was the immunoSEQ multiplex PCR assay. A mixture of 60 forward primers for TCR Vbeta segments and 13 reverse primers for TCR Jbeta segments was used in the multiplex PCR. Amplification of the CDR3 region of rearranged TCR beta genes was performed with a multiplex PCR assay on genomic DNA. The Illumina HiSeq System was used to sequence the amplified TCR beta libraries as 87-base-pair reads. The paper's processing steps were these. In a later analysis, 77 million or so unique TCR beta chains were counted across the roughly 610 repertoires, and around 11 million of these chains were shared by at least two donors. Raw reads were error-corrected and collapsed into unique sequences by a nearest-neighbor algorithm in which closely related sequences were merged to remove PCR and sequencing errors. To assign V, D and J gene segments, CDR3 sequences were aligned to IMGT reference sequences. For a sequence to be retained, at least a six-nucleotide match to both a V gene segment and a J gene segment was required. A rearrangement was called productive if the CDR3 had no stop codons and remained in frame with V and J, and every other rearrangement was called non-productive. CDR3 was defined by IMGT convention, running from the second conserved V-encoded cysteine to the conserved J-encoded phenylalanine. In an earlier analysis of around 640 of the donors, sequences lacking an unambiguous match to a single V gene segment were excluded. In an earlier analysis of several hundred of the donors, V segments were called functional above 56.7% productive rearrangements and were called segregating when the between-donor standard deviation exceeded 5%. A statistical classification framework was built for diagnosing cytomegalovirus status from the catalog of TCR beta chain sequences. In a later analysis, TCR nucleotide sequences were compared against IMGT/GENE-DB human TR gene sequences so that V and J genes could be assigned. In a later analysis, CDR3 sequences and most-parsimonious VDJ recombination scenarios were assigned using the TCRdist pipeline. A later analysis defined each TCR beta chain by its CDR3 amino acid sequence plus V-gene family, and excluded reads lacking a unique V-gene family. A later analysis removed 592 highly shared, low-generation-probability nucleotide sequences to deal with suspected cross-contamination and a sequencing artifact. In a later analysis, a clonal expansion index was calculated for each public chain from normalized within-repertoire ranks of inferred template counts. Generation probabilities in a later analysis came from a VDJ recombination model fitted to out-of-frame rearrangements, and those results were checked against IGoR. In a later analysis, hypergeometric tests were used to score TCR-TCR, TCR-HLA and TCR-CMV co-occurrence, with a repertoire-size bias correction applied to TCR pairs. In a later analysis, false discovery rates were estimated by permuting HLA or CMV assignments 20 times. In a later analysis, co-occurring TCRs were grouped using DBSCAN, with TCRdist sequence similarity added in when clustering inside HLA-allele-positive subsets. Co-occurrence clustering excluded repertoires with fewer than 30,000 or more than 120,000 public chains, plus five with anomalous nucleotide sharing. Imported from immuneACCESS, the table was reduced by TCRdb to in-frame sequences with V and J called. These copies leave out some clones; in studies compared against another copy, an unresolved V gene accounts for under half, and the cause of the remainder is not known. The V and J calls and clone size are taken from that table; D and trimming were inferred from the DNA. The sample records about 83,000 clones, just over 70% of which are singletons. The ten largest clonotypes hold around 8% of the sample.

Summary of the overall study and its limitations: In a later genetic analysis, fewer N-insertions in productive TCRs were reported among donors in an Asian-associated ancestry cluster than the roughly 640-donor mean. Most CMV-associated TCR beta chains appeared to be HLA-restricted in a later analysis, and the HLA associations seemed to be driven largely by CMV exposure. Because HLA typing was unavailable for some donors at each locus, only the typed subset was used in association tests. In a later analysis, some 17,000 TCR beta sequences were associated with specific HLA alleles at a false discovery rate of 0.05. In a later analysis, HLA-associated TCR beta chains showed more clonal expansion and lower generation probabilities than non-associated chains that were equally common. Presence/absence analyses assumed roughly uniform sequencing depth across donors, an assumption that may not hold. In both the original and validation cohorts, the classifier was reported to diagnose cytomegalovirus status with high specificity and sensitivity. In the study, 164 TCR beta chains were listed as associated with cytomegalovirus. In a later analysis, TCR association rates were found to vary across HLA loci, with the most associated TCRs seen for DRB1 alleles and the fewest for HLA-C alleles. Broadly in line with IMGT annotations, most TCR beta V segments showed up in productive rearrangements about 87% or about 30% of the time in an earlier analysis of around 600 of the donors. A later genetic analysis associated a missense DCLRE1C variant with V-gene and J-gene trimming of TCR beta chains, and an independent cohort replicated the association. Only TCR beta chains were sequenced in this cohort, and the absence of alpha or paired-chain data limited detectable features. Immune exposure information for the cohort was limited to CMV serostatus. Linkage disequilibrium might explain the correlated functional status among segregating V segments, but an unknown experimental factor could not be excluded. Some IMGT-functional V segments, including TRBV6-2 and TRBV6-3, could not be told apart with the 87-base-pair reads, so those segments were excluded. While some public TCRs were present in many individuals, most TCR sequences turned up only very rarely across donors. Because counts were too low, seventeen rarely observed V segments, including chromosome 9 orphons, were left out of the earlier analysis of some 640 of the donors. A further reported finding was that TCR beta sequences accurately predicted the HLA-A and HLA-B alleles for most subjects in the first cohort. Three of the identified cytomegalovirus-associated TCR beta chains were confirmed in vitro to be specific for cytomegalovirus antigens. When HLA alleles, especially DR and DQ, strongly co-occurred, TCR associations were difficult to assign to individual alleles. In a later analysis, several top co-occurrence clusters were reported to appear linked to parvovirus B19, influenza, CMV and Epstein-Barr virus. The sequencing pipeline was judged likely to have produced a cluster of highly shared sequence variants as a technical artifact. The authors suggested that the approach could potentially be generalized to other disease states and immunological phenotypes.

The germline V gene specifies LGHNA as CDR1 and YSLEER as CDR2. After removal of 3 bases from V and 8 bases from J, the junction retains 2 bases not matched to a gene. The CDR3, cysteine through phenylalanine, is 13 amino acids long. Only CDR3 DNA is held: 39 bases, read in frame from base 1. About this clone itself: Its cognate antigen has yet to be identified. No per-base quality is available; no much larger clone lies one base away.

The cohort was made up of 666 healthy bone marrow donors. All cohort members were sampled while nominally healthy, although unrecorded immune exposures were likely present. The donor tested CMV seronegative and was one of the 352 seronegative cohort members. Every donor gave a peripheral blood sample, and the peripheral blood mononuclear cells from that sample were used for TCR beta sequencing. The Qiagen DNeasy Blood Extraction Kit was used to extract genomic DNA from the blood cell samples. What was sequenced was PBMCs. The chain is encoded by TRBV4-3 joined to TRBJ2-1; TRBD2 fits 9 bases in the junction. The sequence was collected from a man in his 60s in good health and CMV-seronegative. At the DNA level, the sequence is TGCGCCAGCAGCCAGGGACTAGCCGATGAGCAGTTCTTC. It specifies CASSQGLADEQFF.